These 8 T cell receptor beta chains were all obtained from the same sample, sequenced in a study of cytomegalovirus exposure and HLA in healthy donors. Amplification used 60 Vbeta primers and 13 Jbeta primers. The assay was immunoSEQ multiplex PCR, and TCRdb's table has in-frame clones only and misses some. Found here are approximately 270,000 clones, roughly 80% of them singletons; the top ten hold roughly 0.31%. The sample was PBMCs. The receptors come from a girl under 10 years old in good health and CMV-seronegative.

CDR3 loop: CASSLEEGAVISYEQYF. The CDR3 DNA is TGTGCCAGCAGCTTAGAGGAGGGGGCAGTGATCTCCTACGAGCAGTACTTC. The V gene is TRBV7-8, the J gene TRBJ2-7, with D perhaps TRBD1 (7 bases). The CDR3 runs 17 residues. Germline V lookup: CDR1 SGHVS, CDR2 FQNEAQ. The ends were cut back, 1 base at V and 0 bases at J, with 16 bases in the middle. The complete variable domain, with remaining parts taken from reference TRBV7-8 and TRBJ2-7, reads GAGVSQSPRYKVAKRGQDVALRCDPISGHVSLFWYQQALGQGPEFLTYFQNEAQLDKSGLPSDRFFAERPEGSVSTLKIQRTQQEDSAVYLCASSLEEGAVISYEQYFGPGTRLTVT.

The chain has TRBV7-6 and TRBJ2-7; 7 bases agree with TRBD1. Trimming cost V 5 bases and J 3 bases; bases outside gene matches: 7. CDR1 is SGHVS, CDR2 FNYEAQ, per germline. CDR3 length: 14 residues. The CDR3 DNA reads as TGTGCCAGCAGCAATCGACAGGGTATCTACGAGCAGTACTTC. Its translation is CASSNRQGIYEQYF.

The J gene is TRBJ1-1, the V gene TRBV2, with 10 bases fitting TRBD1. The CDR3 is 13 amino acids. V trimming: 8 bases; J trimming: 7 bases; junction bases outside the gene matches: 7. Per the germline V gene, CDR1 is SNHLY and CDR2 is FYNNEI. The CDR3 DNA sequence: TGTGCCAGCCGACAGGGGGCTGTAGGTGAAGCTTTCTTT. Its protein product is CASRQGAVGEAFF.

This clone was seen once. The chain links TRBV15 to TRBJ1-5, with 7 bases identical to TRBD1. The CDR3 contains 18 residues. V shed 0 bases and J 5 bases; nucleotides not matched to a gene: 13. CDR1 is LNHNV, CDR2 YYDKDF, per germline (reference sequence). The CDR3: CATSRDLTGDYGHQPQHF. CDR3 in DNA: TGTGCCACCAGCAGAGATTTAACAGGGGATTATGGTCATCAGCCCCAGCATTTT.

The genes are TRBV4-2 and TRBJ1-2; D is unclear. This CDR3 comprises 13 residues. Germline V gene lookup returns CDR1 LGHNA and CDR2 YNFKEQ. Trimming stripped 3 bases from V and 5 bases from J, with 10 bases between. The CDR3 protein is CASSQATGYGYTF. The CDR3 nucleotides read TGTGCCAGCAGCCAGGCGACGGGGTATGGCTACACCTTC.

J is TRBJ2-3 and V is TRBV9; the match to TRBD2 covers 12 bases. The CDR3 covers 18 residues. Trimming took 3 bases from V and 4 from J; bases not matched to a gene: 12. Germline values: CDR1 SGDLS, CDR2 YYNGEE. In nucleotides, the CDR3 is TGTGCCAGCAGCGCCTTAACCCTAGCGGGGGGGCAGTCAGATACGCAGTATTTT. Its translation is CASSALTLAGGQSDTQYF.

As DNA, the CDR3 is TGTGCCAGCAAAAAGAGGGGGTCTTCATCAACTAATGAAAAACTGTTTTTT. Its protein product is CASKKRGSSSTNEKLFF. The V call is TRBV18, the J call TRBJ1-4, with a tentative D call TRBD1 (6 bases). Germline assignment: CDR1 KGHSH and CDR2 LQKENI. V lost 8 bases to trimming and J lost 0 bases, with 19 bases between them. CDR3 size: 17 residues.

The J gene is TRBJ2-1, the V gene TRBV6-6, with D unresolved. Germline V lookup: CDR1 MNHNY, CDR2 SVGAGI (reference sequence). CDR3 length equals 13 residues. Between the trimmed V and J ends, which lost 8 bases and 2 bases, there was a span of 10 bases. CDR3 DNA sequence: TGTGCCAGCGTAAGCACCGCCTACAATGAGCAGTTCTTC. The encoded protein is CASVSTAYNEQFF.